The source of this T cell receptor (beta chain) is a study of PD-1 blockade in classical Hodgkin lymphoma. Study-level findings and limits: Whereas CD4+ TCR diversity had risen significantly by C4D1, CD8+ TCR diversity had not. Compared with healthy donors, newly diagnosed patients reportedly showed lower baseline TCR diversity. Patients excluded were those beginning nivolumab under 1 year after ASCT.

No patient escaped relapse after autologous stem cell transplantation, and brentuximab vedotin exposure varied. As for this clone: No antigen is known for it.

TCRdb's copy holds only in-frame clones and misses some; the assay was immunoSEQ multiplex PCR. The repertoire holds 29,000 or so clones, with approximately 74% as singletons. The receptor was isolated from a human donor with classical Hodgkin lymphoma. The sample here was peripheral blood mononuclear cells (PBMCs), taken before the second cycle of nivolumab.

The chain's CDR3 is CASSEAYSLSYNEQFF. The CDR3 coding sequence is TGTGCCAGCAGTGAAGCGTATAGCCTCTCCTACAATGAGCAGTTCTTC. This chain uses TRBV6-1 with TRBJ2-1; D gene unclear. Trimming pared 0 bases from V and 0 bases from J, leaving 9 bases between. This CDR3 contains 16 residues. Germline loops: CDR1 MNHNS, CDR2 SASEGT.